Listed below are T cell receptor beta chains from one sample, sequenced in a study of regulatory T cells in long-lasting Graves disease. TCRdb analysed the multiplex PCR reads with MiXCR anew, one entry per CDR3 protein. This table holds about 540,000 distinct CDR3 sequences, about 14% found once. These data are also associated with another study on T cells in Graves' hyperthyroidism and ophthalmopathy.

The source was peripheral blood mononuclear cells (PBMCs), collected at new diagnosis, from a patient treated with antithyroid drugs. Receptor source: a man aged 25 to 45 with Graves disease. Each CDR3 is given with its conserved first and last residue. Fields, in order: CDR3 protein, clone size, D gene, V gene, J gene. A D gene is named only where the DNA matches it firmly. Size is omitted from some rows. Given values are once, few, many or a class for expanded clones.

CASSFRPSSGNTIYF	many	.	TRBV12-3/TRBV12-4	TRBJ1-3
CAISEAWQKNSPLHF	few	.	TRBV10-3	TRBJ1-6
CASSELEGASGQHF	many	TRBD1	TRBV6-1	TRBJ1-5
CSASTSGFSYNEQFF	.	TRBD2	TRBV29-1	TRBJ2-1
CASSEEAERDTEAFF	many	.	TRBV6-1	TRBJ1-1
CASRTTSGTYNEQFF	many	TRBD2	TRBV27	TRBJ2-1
CASSFFPDNEQFF	.	.	TRBV5-6	TRBJ2-1
CSANRDSLSNQPQHF	few	TRBD1	TRBV20-1	TRBJ1-5
CASTRDRGGEKLFF	many	TRBD1	TRBV11-2	TRBJ1-4
CASSLTLELGLGYTF	.	.	TRBV18	TRBJ1-2
CASSFNLAGDETQYF	many	TRBD2	TRBV12-3/TRBV12-4	TRBJ2-5
CASSPRLADSYNEQFF	few	TRBD2	TRBV18	TRBJ2-1
CASSFIPGVAGEQYF	.	.	TRBV5-1	TRBJ2-7
CASSHSGEQYF	many	.	TRBV11-2	TRBJ2-7
CASSSPGRVETQYF	many	.	TRBV27	TRBJ2-5
CASSWEEVYNEQFF	many	.	TRBV7-2	TRBJ2-1
CASSRMYWDTGELFF	many	.	TRBV6-1	TRBJ2-2
CSVSTGTPNTGELFF	many	.	TRBV29-1	TRBJ2-2
CAWWTGSSYNEQFF	many	.	TRBV30	TRBJ2-1
CASSHPREGWMENIQYF	few	TRBD2	TRBV4-1	TRBJ2-4